The 18 T cell receptor beta chains below all came from one sample that was sequenced in a study of blood T cell repertoires in COVID-19. Clones were read by immunoSEQ multiplex PCR, and TCRdb kept only the in-frame ones, dropping some. This table holds about 330,000 clones, around nine tenths found once. What was sequenced was PBMCs or T cells enriched from blood (not recorded which). Receptor source: a woman aged 25 to 39 who had recovered from COVID-19.

The gene calls are TRBV2 and TRBJ1-1, with D maybe TRBD1 (6 bases). Germline assignment: CDR1 SNHLY and CDR2 FYNNEI. Deletions cut 6 bases from V and 6 bases from J, with 20 bases between. The CDR3 has 15 residues. In nucleotides, the CDR3 is TGTGCCAGCAGCCACCGGACAGACAGGACCGCTGAAGCTTTCTTT. Amino acid sequence: CASSHRTDRTAEAFF.

The chain couples TRBV19 to TRBJ1-1; D not resolved. The ends were cut back, 2 bases at V and 1 base at J, with 5 bases in the middle. CDR3 length equals 13 residues. The germline gives CDR1 LNHDA, CDR2 SQIVND (reference sequence). The CDR3, as DNA: TGTGCCAGTAGTATAACTAAGAACACTGAAGCTTTCTTT. Translation gives CASSITKNTEAFF.

This clone turned up a few times. This rearrangement joins TRBV27 to TRBJ1-2, with D possibly being TRBD1 (5 bases). V was pared by 3 bases and J by 5 bases, with 10 bases between. The CDR3 totals 13 residues. In germline, CDR1 is MNHEY, CDR2 SMNVEV (reference sequence). Here the CDR3 DNA reads TGTGCCAGCAGTTTTTCGGGGGTTTATGGCTACACCTTC. Its translation: CASSFSGVYGYTF.

J is TRBJ1-1 and V is TRBV7-6; a weak D match, TRBD1 (5 bases). The V end lost 0 bases, the J end lost 4 bases, and 9 bases lay between the germline ends. The CDR3 has 14 residues. Germline V gives CDR1 SGHVS, CDR2 FNYEAQ. The CDR3 loop is CASSLAQGSTEAFF. The CDR3 DNA is TGTGCCAGCAGCTTAGCGCAGGGAAGCACTGAAGCTTTCTTT.

The genes are TRBV4-3 and TRBJ2-7; TRBD1 might be the D (5 bases). Germline CDR1 is LGHNA and CDR2 is YSLEER. The CDR3 is 15 amino acids. The V and J ends lost 1 base and 7 bases respectively, with 17 bases between them. The CDR3 here is CASSQVGARLEEQYF. Here the CDR3 DNA reads TGCGCCAGCAGCCAAGTAGGGGCCCGCCTCGAGGAGCAGTACTTC.

The rearrangement links TRBV5-4 to TRBJ2-7; perhaps TRBD1 as D (5 bases). This CDR3 has 15 amino acids. Per germline, CDR1 SGHNT and CDR2 YYREEE (reference sequence). V was pared by 1 base and J by 2 bases, with 13 bases between. CDR3 residues: CASSLPGPGTYEQYF. The CDR3 DNA reads as TGTGCCAGCAGCTTGCCTGGACCAGGGACCTACGAGCAGTACTTC.

As to this clone: The junction departs from germline at one end; a sequencing error may be responsible. The gene calls are TRBV4-2 and TRBJ1-4, with D perhaps matching TRBD1 (6 bases). The CDR3 extends over 14 amino acids. Germline CDR1 LGHNA, CDR2 YNFKEQ. The CDR3 DNA reads TGTGCCAGCAGCCCGGACATGCAGGGGCGGCTTGGGATTTTT. Translated: CASSPDMQGRLGIF.

This chain uses TRBV7-2 with TRBJ2-5; 7 bases are shared with TRBD2. CDR1 SGHTA and CDR2 FQGNSA come from the germline V gene. The V gene end was trimmed by 4 bases and the J gene end by 5 bases; junction bases not matched to a gene: 7. The CDR3 length is 14 residues. The CDR3 spells CASSSLGGDETQYF. CDR3 bases: TGTGCCAGCAGCTCCTTGGGGGGGGACGAGACCCAGTACTTC. The full variable domain, its missing parts supplied by reference TRBV7-2 and TRBJ2-5, is GAGVSQSPSNKVTEKGKDVELRCDPISGHTALYWYRQSLGQGLEFLIYFQGNSAPDKSGLPSDRFSAERTGGSVSTLTIQRTQQEDSAVYLCASSSLGGDETQYFGPGTRLLVL.

The rearrangement joins TRBV7-3 to TRBJ2-3; 8 nucleotides match TRBD2. The length of the CDR3 is 14 residues. Per germline, CDR1 SGHTA and CDR2 FQGTGA. V was pared by 4 bases and J by 1 base, with 1 base of the junction left unmatched. Here the CDR3 DNA reads TGTGCCAGCAGCTCGCGGGGGGGCACAGATACGCAGTATTTT. It yields the protein CASSSRGGTDTQYF.

The chain joins TRBV19 to TRBJ1-3; D remains ambiguous. Trimming left V 8 bases short and J 1 base short, with 6 bases between. Germline lookup yields CDR1 LNHDA and CDR2 SQIVND (reference sequence). This CDR3 is 12 amino acids long. CDR3 in amino acids: CASSGSGNTIYF. The CDR3 DNA follows: TGTGCCAGTTCGGGGTCTGGAAACACCATATATTTT.

V usage is TRBV11-2 and J usage is TRBJ1-3, with D possibly matching TRBD1 (6 bases). Trimming took off 7 bases at V and 0 bases at J, with 10 bases between the two ends. This CDR3 contains 14 residues. Looked up from germline, CDR1 is SGHAT and CDR2 is FQNNGV. The chain's CDR3 is CASTRTASGNTIYF. CDR3 DNA: TGTGCCAGCACCCGGACAGCCTCTGGAAACACCATATATTTT.

The chain recombines TRBV21-1 with TRBJ1-3. TRBV21-1 is deemed a pseudogene. The CDR3 totals 16 residues. The CDR3 spells CASSPSGSRLGNTIYF. DNA for the CDR3: TGTGCCAGCAGCCCATCTGGGAGCCGTCTTGGAAACACCATATATTTT.

The CDR3 sequence is CASSGETGAQETQYF. The CDR3 DNA sequence: TGTGCCAGCAGCGGGGAGACAGGGGCTCAAGAGACCCAGTACTTC. The chain uses TRBV11-2 and TRBJ2-5, with 8 bases aligning to TRBD1. Unmatched junction bases numbered 7, after V lost 5 bases and J lost 2 bases. The CDR3 is 15 residues long. The germline V gene encodes CDR1 SGHAT and CDR2 FQNNGV.

J is TRBJ2-3 and V is TRBV2; D is uncertain. The CDR3 consists of 14 residues. Germline V gene data show CDR1 as SNHLY and CDR2 as FYNNEI. V was clipped by 2 bases and J by 3 bases, with 9 bases between them. Here the CDR3 DNA reads TGTGCCAGCAGTGAAAGGAGCATGACAGATACGCAGTATTTT. This gives the protein CASSERSMTDTQYF.

The genes are TRBV20-1 and TRBJ2-7, with D hard to call. The CDR3 length is 11 residues. V was pared by 2 bases and J by 4 bases, with 6 bases between. Germline CDR1 and CDR2: DFQATT and SNEGSKA (reference sequence). The CDR3: CSARSGYEQYF. For the CDR3, the DNA is TGCAGTGCTAGATCCGGGTACGAGCAGTACTTC.

The chain employs TRBV3-1 (or the pseudogene TRBV3-2) and TRBJ1-1; no definite D call. Germline V gives CDR1 LGHDT, CDR2 YNNKEL (reference sequence). The CDR3 sequence is 13 residues long. Trimming took 4 bases from V and 7 from J, leaving 13 bases between them. The CDR3 region has the DNA TGTGCCAGCAGCCGCCGCATAGATCTTGAAGCTTTCTTT. This codes for CASSRRIDLEAFF.

The V call is TRBV15, the J call TRBJ1-1; no firm D call. Looked up from germline, CDR1 is LNHNV and CDR2 is YYDKDF (reference sequence). Deletions cut 4 bases from V and 4 bases from J, with 7 bases between. The CDR3 contains 12 residues. CDR3 amino acids: CATSMEFTEAFF. The CDR3 coding sequence is TGTGCCACCAGCATGGAGTTCACTGAAGCTTTCTTT.

The chain couples TRBV18 to TRBJ2-7; 7 bases fit TRBD1. The CDR3 runs 14 residues. The V and J ends lost 6 bases and 2 bases, in that order; junction bases with no gene match: 7. In germline, CDR1 is KGHSH, CDR2 LQKENI. The CDR3 loop is CASSHGQETYEQYF. The CDR3 region has the DNA TGTGCCAGCTCCCACGGACAGGAGACCTACGAGCAGTACTTC.